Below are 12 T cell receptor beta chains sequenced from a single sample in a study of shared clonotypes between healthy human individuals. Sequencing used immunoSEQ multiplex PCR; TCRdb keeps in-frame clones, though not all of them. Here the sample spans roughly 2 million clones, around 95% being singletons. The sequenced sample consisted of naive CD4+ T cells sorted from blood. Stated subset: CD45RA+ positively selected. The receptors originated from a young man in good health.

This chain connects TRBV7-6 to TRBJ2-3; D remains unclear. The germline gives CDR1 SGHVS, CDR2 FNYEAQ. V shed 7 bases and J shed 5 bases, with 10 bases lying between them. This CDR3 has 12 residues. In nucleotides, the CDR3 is TGTGCCAGCAACGACTGGGGAGATACGCAGTATTTT. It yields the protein CASNDWGDTQYF.

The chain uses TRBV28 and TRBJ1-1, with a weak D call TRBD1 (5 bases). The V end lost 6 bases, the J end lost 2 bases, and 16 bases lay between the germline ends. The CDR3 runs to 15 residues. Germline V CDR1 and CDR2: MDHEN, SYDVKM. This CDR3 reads CASSDAGTENTEAFF. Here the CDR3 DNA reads TGTGCCAGCAGCGACGCCGGGACGGAAAACACTGAAGCTTTCTTT.

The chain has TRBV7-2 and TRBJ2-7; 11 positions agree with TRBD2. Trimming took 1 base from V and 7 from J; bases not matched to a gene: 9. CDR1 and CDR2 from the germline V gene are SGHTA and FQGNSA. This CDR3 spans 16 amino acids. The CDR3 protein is CASSLGLAGGPSEQYF. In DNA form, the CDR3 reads TGTGCCAGCAGCTTAGGGCTAGCGGGAGGTCCATCGGAGCAGTACTTC. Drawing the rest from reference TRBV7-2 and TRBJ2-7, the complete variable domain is GAGVSQSPSNKVTEKGKDVELRCDPISGHTALYWYRQSLGQGLEFLIYFQGNSAPDKSGLPSDRFSAERTGGSVSTLTIQRTQQEDSAVYLCASSLGLAGGPSEQYFGPGTRLTVT.

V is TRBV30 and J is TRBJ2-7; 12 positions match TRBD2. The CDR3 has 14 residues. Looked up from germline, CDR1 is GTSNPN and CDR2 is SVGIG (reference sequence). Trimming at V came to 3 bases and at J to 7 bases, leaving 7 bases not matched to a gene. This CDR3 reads CAWSMGLAGGEQYF. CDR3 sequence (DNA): TGTGCCTGGAGCATGGGACTAGCGGGCGGAGAGCAGTACTTC.

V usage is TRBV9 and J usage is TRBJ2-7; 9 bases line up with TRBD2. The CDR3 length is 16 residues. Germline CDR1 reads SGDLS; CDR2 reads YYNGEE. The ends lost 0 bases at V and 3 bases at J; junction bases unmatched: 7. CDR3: CASSVDYSGGYYEQYF. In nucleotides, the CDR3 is TGTGCCAGCAGCGTAGATTATAGCGGGGGATACTACGAGCAGTACTTC.

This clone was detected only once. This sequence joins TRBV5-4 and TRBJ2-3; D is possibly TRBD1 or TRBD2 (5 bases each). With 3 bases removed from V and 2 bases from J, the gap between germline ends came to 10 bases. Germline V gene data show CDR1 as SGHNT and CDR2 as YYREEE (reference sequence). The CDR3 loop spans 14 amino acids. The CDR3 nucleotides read TGTGCCAGCAGCTGGGACCCATCCACAGATACGCAGTATTTT. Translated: CASSWDPSTDTQYF.

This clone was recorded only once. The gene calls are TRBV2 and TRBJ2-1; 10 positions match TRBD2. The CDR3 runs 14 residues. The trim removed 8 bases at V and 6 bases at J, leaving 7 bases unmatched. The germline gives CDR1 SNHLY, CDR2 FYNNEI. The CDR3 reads CASAGTSVTNEQFF. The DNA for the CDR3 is TGTGCCAGCGCCGGGACTAGCGTTACCAATGAGCAGTTCTTC.

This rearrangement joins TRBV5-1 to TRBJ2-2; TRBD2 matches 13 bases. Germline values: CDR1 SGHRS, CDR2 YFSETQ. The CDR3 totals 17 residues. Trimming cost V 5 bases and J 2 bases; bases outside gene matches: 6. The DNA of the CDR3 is TGCGCCAGCAGACGCAGACTAGCGGGAGGAAACACCGGGGAGCTGTTTTTT. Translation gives CASRRRLAGGNTGELFF. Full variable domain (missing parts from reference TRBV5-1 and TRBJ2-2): KAGVTQTPRYLIKTRGQQVTLSCSPISGHRSVSWYQQTPGQGLQFLFEYFSETQRNKGNFPGRFSGRQFSNSRSEMNVSTLELGDSALYLCASRRRLAGGNTGELFFGEGSRLTVL.

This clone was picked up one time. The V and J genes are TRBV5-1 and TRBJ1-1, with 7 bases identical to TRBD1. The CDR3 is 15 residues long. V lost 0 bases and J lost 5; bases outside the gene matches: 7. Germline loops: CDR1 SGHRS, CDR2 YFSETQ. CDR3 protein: CASSLVTGTATEAFF. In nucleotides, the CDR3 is TGCGCCAGCAGCTTGGTGACAGGGACGGCGACTGAAGCTTTCTTT.

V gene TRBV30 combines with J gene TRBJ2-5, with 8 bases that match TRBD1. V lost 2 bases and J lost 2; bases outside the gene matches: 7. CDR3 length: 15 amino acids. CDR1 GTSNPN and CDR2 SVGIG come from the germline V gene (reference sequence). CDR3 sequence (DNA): TGTGCCTGGAGTTCGCGGACAGGGTGGCAAGAGACCCAGTACTTC. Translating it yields CAWSSRTGWQETQYF.

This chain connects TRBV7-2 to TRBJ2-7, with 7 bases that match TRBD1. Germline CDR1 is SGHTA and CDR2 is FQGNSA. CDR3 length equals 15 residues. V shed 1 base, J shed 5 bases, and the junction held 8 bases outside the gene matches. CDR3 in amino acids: CASSLDRGKVNEQYF. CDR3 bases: TGTGCCAGCAGCTTAGACAGGGGCAAAGTTAACGAGCAGTACTTC.

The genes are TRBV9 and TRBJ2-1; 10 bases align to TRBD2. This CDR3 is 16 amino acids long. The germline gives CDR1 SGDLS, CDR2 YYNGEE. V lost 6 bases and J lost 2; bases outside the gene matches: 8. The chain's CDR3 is CASTPSLAGAYNEQFF. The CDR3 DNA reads TGTGCCAGCACACCCTCCCTAGCGGGAGCCTACAATGAGCAGTTCTTC.